A single sample is the source of the 6 T cell receptor beta chains below, sequenced in a study of prognosis after radiotherapy for stage I lung cancer (dated by TCRdb to the early 2020s). Sequenced using an Illumina HiSeq 3000. Two rounds of multiplex PCR were performed to amplify the TCR beta CDR3 region from genomic DNA. The first PCR round used primers specific to each TRBV and TRBJ gene, with sequences filed in Chinese patent CN105087789A. TCRdb ran its own pipeline on the public reads, namely fastp trimming at Q25 and MiXCR clone calling, and kept in-frame beta chains. Merged by CDR3 protein, the rows form single entries marked with the most common genes and DNA. Counted in this sample were around 21,000 distinct CDR3 sequences; 45% to 50% of them appeared once. The ten top clones hold approximately 29% of the sample. The material was PBMCs, obtained before or after stereotactic body radiation therapy (not recorded which). The receptors originated from a donor aged 50 or older with non-small cell lung cancer.

This clonotype showed up many times. The V gene is TRBV10-3, the J gene TRBJ1-5, with TRBD1 matching 9 bases. The CDR3 has 15 residues. V lost 6 bases to trimming and J lost 4 bases; unmatched junction nucleotides: 7. Germline V gene sequence: CDR1 ENHRY, CDR2 SYGVKD. The CDR3 sequence: CAIRENGQGNQPQHF. Here the CDR3 DNA reads TGTGCCATCAGAGAGAATGGACAGGGGAATCAGCCCCAGCATTTT.

The J gene is TRBJ2-7, the V gene TRBV12-3 or TRBV12-4; D perhaps matches TRBD2 (5 bases). V was cut by 3 bases and J by 7 bases, with 7 bases left in between. CDR3 length: 11 amino acids. CDR3 sequence (DNA): TGTGCCAGCAGTTTCTCGGGAGAGCAGTACTTC. This gives the protein CASSFSGEQYF.

By frequency in the sample, this clonotype is medium-sized (0.01 to 0.1%). The gene calls are TRBV6-1 and TRBJ2-3; TRBD2 matches 8 bases. The ends lost 3 bases at V and 0 bases at J; junction bases unmatched: 2. Germline V lookup: CDR1 MNHNS, CDR2 SASEGT. This CDR3 contains 15 residues. CDR3 coding DNA: TGTGCCAGCAGTGACCTAGCGGGTAGCACAGATACGCAGTATTTT. Translation: CASSDLAGSTDTQYF.

At least ten counts were recorded for this clonotype. The V call is TRBV7-2, the J call TRBJ1-3; 7 bases are shared with TRBD1. Germline CDR1 is SGHTA and CDR2 is FQGNSA. V shed 5 bases and J 0 bases; nucleotides not matched to a gene: 4. The CDR3 totals 15 residues. In DNA, the CDR3 is TGTGCCAGCAGCCTAGGGGGCAACTCTGGAAACACCATATATTTT. This encodes CASSLGGNSGNTIYF.

This clonotype was seen ten or more times. The gene calls are TRBV5-1 and TRBJ1-5, with a weak D call TRBD1 (6 bases). CDR3 size: 15 residues. Germline V lookup: CDR1 SGHRS, CDR2 YFSETQ. V dropped 0 bases and J dropped 6 bases, with 13 bases sitting between them. Here the CDR3 DNA reads TGCGCCAGCAGCTTGGGTGCAGGGGATACTCAGCCCCAGCATTTT. Translated, it gives CASSLGAGDTQPQHF.

The chain combines TRBV4-1 with TRBJ2-7; TRBD1 matches at 7 bases. CDR1 and CDR2 (germline): MGHRA, YSYEKL. The length of the CDR3 is 17 residues. V was clipped by 5 bases and J by 0 bases; unmatched bases: 13. The CDR3: CASSTYRGASSSYEQYF. In DNA, the CDR3 is TGCGCCAGCAGCACATACAGGGGAGCCTCGAGCTCCTACGAGCAGTACTTC.